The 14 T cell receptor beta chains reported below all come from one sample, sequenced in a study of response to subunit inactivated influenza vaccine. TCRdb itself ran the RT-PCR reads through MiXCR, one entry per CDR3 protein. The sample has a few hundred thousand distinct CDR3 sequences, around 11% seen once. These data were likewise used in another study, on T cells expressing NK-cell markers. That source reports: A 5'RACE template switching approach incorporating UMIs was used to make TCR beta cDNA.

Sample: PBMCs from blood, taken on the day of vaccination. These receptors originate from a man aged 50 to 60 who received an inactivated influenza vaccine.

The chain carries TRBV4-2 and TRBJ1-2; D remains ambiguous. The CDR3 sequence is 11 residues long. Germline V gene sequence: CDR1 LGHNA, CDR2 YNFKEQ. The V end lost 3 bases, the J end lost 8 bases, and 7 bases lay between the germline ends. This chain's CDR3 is CASSQREGYTF. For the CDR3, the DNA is TGTGCCAGCAGCCAGAGGGAAGGCTACACCTTC.

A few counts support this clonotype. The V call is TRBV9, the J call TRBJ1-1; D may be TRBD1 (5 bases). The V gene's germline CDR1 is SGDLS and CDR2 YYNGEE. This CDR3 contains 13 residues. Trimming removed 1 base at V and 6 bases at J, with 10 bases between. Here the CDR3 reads CASSVWDGSEAFF. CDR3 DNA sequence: TGTGCCAGCAGCGTATGGGACGGATCTGAAGCTTTCTTT.

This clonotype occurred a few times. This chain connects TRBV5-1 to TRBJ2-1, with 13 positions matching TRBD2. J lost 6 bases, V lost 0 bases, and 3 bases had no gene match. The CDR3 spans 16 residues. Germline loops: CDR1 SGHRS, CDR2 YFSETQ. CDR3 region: CASSLELAGGANEQFF. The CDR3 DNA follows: TGCGCCAGCAGCTTGGAACTAGCGGGAGGGGCCAATGAGCAGTTCTTC.

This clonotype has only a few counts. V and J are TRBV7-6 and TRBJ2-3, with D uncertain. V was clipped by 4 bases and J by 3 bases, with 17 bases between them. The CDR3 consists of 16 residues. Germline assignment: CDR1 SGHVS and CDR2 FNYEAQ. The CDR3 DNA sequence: TGTGCCAGCAGCTGGCCCCTTGGGGAAGTGACAGATACGCAGTATTTT. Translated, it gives CASSWPLGEVTDTQYF. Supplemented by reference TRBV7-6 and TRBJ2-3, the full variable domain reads GAGVSQSPRYKVTKRGQDVALRCDPISGHVSLYWYRQALGQGPEFLTYFNYEAQQDKSGLPNDRFSAERPEGSISTLTIQRTEQRDSAMYRCASSWPLGEVTDTQYFGPGTRLTVL.

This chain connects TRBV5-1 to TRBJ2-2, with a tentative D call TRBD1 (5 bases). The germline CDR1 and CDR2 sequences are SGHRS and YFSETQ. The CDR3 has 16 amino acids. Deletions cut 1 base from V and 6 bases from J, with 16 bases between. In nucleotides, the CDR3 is TGCGCCAGCAGCTTGAGGACAACAGTTAGTGCCGGGGAGCTGTTTTTT. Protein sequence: CASSLRTTVSAGELFF.

The DNA for the CDR3 is TGTGCCAGCGGGTTACGGGTGGGGTACTACGAGCAGTACTTC. It encodes CASGLRVGYYEQYF. The chain couples TRBV2 to TRBJ2-7; no firm D call. V was clipped by 8 bases and J by 3 bases, with 17 bases between them. The germline V gene has CDR1 SNHLY and CDR2 FYNNEI. The CDR3 consists of 14 residues.

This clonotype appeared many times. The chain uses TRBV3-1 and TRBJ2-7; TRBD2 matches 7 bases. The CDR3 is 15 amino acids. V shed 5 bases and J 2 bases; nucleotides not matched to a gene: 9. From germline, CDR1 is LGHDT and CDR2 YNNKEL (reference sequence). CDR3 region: CASSSLLAEPYEQYF. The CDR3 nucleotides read TGTGCCAGCAGCAGCCTCCTAGCGGAGCCCTACGAGCAGTACTTC.

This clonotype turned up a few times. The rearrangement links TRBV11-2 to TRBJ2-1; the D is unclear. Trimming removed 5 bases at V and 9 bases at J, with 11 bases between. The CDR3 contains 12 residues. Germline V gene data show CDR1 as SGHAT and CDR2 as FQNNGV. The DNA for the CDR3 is TGTGCCAGCAGCCCTCCCCTGGCTGAGCAGTTCTTC. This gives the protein CASSPPLAEQFF.

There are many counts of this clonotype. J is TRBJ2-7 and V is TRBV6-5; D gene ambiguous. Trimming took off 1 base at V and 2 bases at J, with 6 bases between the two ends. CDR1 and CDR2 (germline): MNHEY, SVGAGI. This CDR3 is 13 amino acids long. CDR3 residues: CASSYYPAYEQYF. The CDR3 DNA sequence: TGTGCCAGCAGTTACTACCCGGCCTACGAGCAGTACTTC.

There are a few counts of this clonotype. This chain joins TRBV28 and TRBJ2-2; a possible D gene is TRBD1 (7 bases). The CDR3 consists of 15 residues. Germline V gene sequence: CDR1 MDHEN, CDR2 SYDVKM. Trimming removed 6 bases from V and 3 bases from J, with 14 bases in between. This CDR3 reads CASSAGQFYTGELFF. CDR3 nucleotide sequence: TGTGCCAGCAGCGCGGGACAGTTTTACACCGGGGAGCTGTTTTTT.

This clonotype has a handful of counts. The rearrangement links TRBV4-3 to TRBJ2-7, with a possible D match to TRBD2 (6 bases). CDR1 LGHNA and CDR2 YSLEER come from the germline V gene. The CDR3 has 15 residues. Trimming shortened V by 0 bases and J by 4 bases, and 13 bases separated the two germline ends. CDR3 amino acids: CASSQESRGLYEQYF. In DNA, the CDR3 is TGCGCCAGCAGCCAAGAATCCCGCGGACTATACGAGCAGTACTTC.

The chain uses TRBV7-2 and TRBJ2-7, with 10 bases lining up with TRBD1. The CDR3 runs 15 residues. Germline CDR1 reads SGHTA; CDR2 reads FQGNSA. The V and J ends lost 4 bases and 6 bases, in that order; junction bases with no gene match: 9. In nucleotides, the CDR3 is TGTGCCAGCAGCTATGGACAGGGGGTCCTCTTCGAGCAGTACTTC. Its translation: CASSYGQGVLFEQYF.

This CDR3 reads CASSLIGGGDQPQHF. The CDR3 region has the DNA TGTGCCAGCAGTTTAATTGGGGGGGGCGACCAGCCCCAGCATTTT. V gene TRBV28 combines with J gene TRBJ1-5, with D possibly TRBD1 on 6 matching bases. Germline V gene data show CDR1 as MDHEN and CDR2 as SYDVKM. This CDR3 is 15 amino acids long. V lost 2 bases, J lost 7 bases, and 15 bases lay in between.

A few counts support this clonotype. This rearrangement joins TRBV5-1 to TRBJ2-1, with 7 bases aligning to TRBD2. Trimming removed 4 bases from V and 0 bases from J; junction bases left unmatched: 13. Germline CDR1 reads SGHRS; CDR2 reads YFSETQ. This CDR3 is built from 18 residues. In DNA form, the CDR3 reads TGCGCCAGCAGCGGGGTTTCGACTAGCCACCGCTCCTACAATGAGCAGTTCTTC. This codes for CASSGVSTSHRSYNEQFF.